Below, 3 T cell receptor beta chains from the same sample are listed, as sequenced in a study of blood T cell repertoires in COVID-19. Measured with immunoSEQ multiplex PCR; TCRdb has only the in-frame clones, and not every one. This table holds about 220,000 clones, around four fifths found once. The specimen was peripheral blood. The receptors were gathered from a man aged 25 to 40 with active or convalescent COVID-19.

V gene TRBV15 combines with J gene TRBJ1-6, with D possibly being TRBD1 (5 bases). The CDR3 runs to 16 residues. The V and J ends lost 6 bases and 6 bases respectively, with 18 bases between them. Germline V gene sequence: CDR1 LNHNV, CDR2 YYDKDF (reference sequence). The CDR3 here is CATSYGSGGGNSPLHF. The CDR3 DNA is TGTGCCACCAGTTATGGTTCCGGGGGGGGTAATTCACCCCTCCACTTT. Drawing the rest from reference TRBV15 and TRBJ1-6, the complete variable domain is DAMVIQNPRYQVTQFGKPVTLSCSQTLNHNVMYWYQQKSSQAPKLLFHYYDKDFNNEADTPDNFQSRRPNTSFCFLDIRSPGLGDTAMYLCATSYGSGGGNSPLHFGNGTRLTVT.

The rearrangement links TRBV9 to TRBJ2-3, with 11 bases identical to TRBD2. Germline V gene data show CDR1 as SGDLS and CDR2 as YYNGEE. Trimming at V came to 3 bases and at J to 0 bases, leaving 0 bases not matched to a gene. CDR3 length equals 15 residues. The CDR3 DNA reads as TGTGCCAGCAGCGGACTAGCGGGGAGCACAGATACGCAGTATTTT. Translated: CASSGLAGSTDTQYF.

The CDR3 DNA follows: TGTGCCAGCAGCTTAATCGGCAGCGGCTATGGCTACACCTTC. Encoded protein: CASSLIGSGYGYTF. The chain employs TRBV7-2 and TRBJ1-2; D unclear. Trimming stripped 2 bases from V and 4 bases from J, with 11 bases between. The CDR3 runs 14 residues. The V gene's germline CDR1 is SGHTA and CDR2 FQGNSA.